Listed here are 24 T cell receptor beta chains from one sample, sequenced in a study of cytomegalovirus exposure and HLA in healthy donors. Both 60 Vbeta primers and 13 Jbeta primers went into the PCR. The data were produced by immunoSEQ multiplex PCR, yet TCRdb's version contains in-frame clones alone and is incomplete. This sample's table has 170,000 or so clones. Sequenced: PBMCs. Every receptor here comes from a young man in good health and CMV-seronegative.

This chain uses TRBV7-8 with TRBJ2-1; 10 bases line up with TRBD2. This CDR3 has 18 amino acids. Germline CDR1 reads SGHVS; CDR2 reads FQNEAQ. Losses at the gene ends were 3 bases for V and 0 bases for J; bases not matched to a gene: 8. The CDR3 protein is CASSFGLAGASSYNEQFF. In nucleotides, the CDR3 is TGTGCCAGCAGCTTTGGTCTAGCGGGAGCAAGCTCCTACAATGAGCAGTTCTTC.

The chain couples TRBV18 to TRBJ2-1, with TRBD2 identical over 10 bases. Germline trimming cut 0 bases from V and 3 bases from J; bases unmatched to any gene: 2. The CDR3 sequence is 16 residues long. Germline-derived CDR1 and CDR2 are KGHSH and LQKENI. In nucleotides, the CDR3 is TGTGCCAGCTCACCACCTTCTAGCGGGAGCTACAATGAGCAGTTCTTC. Protein sequence: CASSPPSSGSYNEQFF.

The chain carries TRBV9 and TRBJ1-6, with D possibly being TRBD1 (5 bases). The V gene lost 3 bases and the J gene lost 10 bases, with 14 bases spanning the gap. This CDR3 contains 14 residues. Germline V CDR1 and CDR2: SGDLS, YYNGEE. Written as DNA, the CDR3 is TGTGCCAGCAGCGCCGGGCAGGGAAGATCACCCCTCCACTTT. Translating it yields CASSAGQGRSPLHF.

The rearrangement joins TRBV4-2 to TRBJ2-7; maybe TRBD2 (5 bases). The CDR3 consists of 15 residues. CDR1 is LGHNA, CDR2 YNFKEQ, per germline. The V end lost 3 bases, the J end lost 6 bases, and 18 bases lay between the germline ends. The CDR3 sequence: CASSQGTGMSGEQYF. The CDR3 DNA reads TGTGCCAGCAGCCAGGGAACCGGGATGTCCGGCGAGCAGTACTTC.

This rearrangement joins TRBV7-8 to TRBJ1-5; 9 bases are a match to TRBD1. The length of the CDR3 is 17 residues. Trimming took 5 bases from V and 1 from J; bases not matched to a gene: 9. Germline CDR1 is SGHVS and CDR2 is FQNEAQ. CDR3 in DNA: TGTGCCAGCAGCGTCCGGGACAGGGATTGGAGCAATCAGCCCCAGCATTTT. It encodes CASSVRDRDWSNQPQHF.

The J gene is TRBJ1-2, the V gene TRBV9; the D is unclear. Looked up from germline, CDR1 is SGDLS and CDR2 is YYNGEE. CDR3 length: 15 amino acids. Between the trimmed V and J ends, which lost 0 bases and 4 bases, there was a span of 13 bases. Here the CDR3 reads CASSVGSGEGYGYTF. The CDR3 region has the DNA TGTGCCAGCAGCGTAGGGTCCGGGGAAGGCTATGGCTACACCTTC. The variable domain in full, completed from reference TRBV9 and TRBJ1-2, reads DSGVTQTPKHLITATGQRVTLRCSPRSGDLSVYWYQQSLDQGLQFLIQYYNGEERAKGNILERFSAQQFPDLHSELNLSSLELGDSALYFCASSVGSGEGYGYTFGSGTRLTVV.

The CDR3 protein is CASTSVREGYEQYF. The CDR3 DNA is TGTGCCAGCACCTCAGTGCGGGAGGGGTACGAGCAGTACTTC. The chain employs TRBV6-6 and TRBJ2-7; 9 positions agree with TRBD2. Trimming at V came to 7 bases and at J to 4 bases, leaving 8 bases not matched to a gene. Germline values: CDR1 MNHNY, CDR2 SVGAGI (reference sequence). The length of the CDR3 is 14 residues.

The genes are TRBV11-3 and TRBJ2-7; possibly TRBD1 for D (6 bases). From germline, CDR1 is SGHNT and CDR2 YENEEA. The CDR3 length is 15 residues. V lost 1 base and J 0 bases, leaving 10 bases between the germline ends. The DNA of the CDR3 is TGTGCCAGCAGCTTAGTTGGGACACTCTCCTACGAGCAGTACTTC. It specifies CASSLVGTLSYEQYF.

The chain employs TRBV6-1 and TRBJ2-1; 13 bases line up with TRBD2. This CDR3 region has 14 residues. Germline V CDR1 and CDR2: MNHNS, SASEGT. The J segment lost 7 bases and the V segment lost 4 bases, leaving 1 base of the junction unmatched. The CDR3 here is CASSGLAGGNEQFF. The CDR3 coding sequence is TGTGCCAGCAGTGGACTAGCGGGAGGAAATGAGCAGTTCTTC.

The V gene is TRBV5-1, the J gene TRBJ2-5; D is unresolved. Trimming took 4 bases from V and 0 from J, leaving 10 bases between them. CDR1 is SGHRS, CDR2 YFSETQ, per germline. CDR3 length: 14 amino acids. Here the CDR3 reads CASSLNGYQETQYF. The CDR3 region has the DNA TGCGCCAGCAGCCTGAACGGGTACCAAGAGACCCAGTACTTC.

The V call is TRBV2, the J call TRBJ2-7, with 12 bases aligning to TRBD2. Germline CDR1 and CDR2: SNHLY and FYNNEI. This CDR3 is 15 amino acids long. The V gene end was trimmed by 6 bases and the J gene end by 2 bases; junction bases not matched to a gene: 5. The CDR3 region has the DNA TGTGCCAGCAGGGCGACTAGCGGGAGAACCTACGAGCAGTACTTC. Translation gives CASRATSGRTYEQYF.

The J gene is TRBJ2-1, the V gene TRBV12-5, with TRBD2 matching 10 bases. Germline loops: CDR1 LGHNT, CDR2 FRNRAP. The CDR3 runs to 18 residues. With V trimmed by 0 bases and J by 2 bases, 7 bases remained unmatched. CDR3 bases: TGTGCTAGTGGTTTGGTAAGAGTAGCGGGAGGCCCCTACAATGAGCAGTTCTTC. It yields the protein CASGLVRVAGGPYNEQFF.

As concerns this clone: Other nucleotide sequences in the sample specify the same CDR3. This chain uses TRBV2 with TRBJ2-5, with 7 positions matching TRBD2. V dropped 10 bases and J dropped 5; count of bases not matched to a gene: 10. CDR1 is SNHLY, CDR2 FYNNEI, per germline. The CDR3 loop spans 13 amino acids. The CDR3 protein is CATQRDLQETQYF. The CDR3 DNA reads TGTGCCACTCAGCGGGACCTACAGGAGACCCAGTACTTC. Drawing the rest from reference TRBV2 and TRBJ2-5, the complete variable domain is EPEVTQTPSHQVTQMGQEVILRCVPISNHLYFYWYRQILGQKVEFLVSFYNNEISEKSEIFDDQFSVERPDGSNFTLKIRSTKLEDSAMYFCATQRDLQETQYFGPGTRLLVL.

On this clone: Germline and junction disagree at one end, which may indicate a read error. The chain combines TRBV18 with TRBJ1-1, with D unresolved. Germline V gene data show CDR1 as KGHSH and CDR2 as LQKENI. The CDR3 sequence is 13 residues long. This CDR3 reads CASSPDGNTEAFF. For the CDR3, the DNA is TGTGCCAGCTCTCCAGACGGGAACACTGAAGCCTTCTTT. Supplemented by reference TRBV18 and TRBJ1-1, the full variable domain reads NAGVMQNPRHLVRRRGQEARLRCSPMKGHSHVYWYRQLPEEGLKFMVYLQKENIIDESGMPKERFSAEFPKEGPSILRIQQVVRGDSAAYFCASSPDGNTEAFFGQGTRLTVV.

For this clone: Other nucleotide sequences in the sample specify the same CDR3. The chain combines TRBV6-5 with TRBJ1-1; maybe TRBD1 (5 bases). The CDR3 sequence is 14 residues long. The V gene lost 2 bases and the J gene lost 3 bases, with 10 bases spanning the gap. In germline, CDR1 is MNHEY, CDR2 SVGAGI. For the CDR3, the DNA is TGTGCCAGCAGTTACAGGGGCGTGGACACTGAAGCTTTCTTT. Translated, it gives CASSYRGVDTEAFF.

The chain uses TRBV19 and TRBJ2-5; D is perhaps TRBD2 (5 bases). The V and J ends lost 6 bases and 2 bases respectively, with 13 bases between them. The germline V gene encodes CDR1 LNHDA and CDR2 SQIVND (reference sequence). The CDR3 runs to 14 residues. The CDR3 region is CASSPWRVQETQYF. The CDR3 bases are TGTGCCAGTAGCCCGTGGCGGGTGCAAGAGACCCAGTACTTC.

V is TRBV5-4 and J is TRBJ2-7; D might be TRBD1 (6 bases). Germline V gene data show CDR1 as SGHNT and CDR2 as YYREEE (reference sequence). V gave up 5 bases and J gave up 0 bases, with 18 bases separating them. CDR3 size: 16 residues. The CDR3 DNA follows: TGTGCCAGCAGTTTACCTGCCGGGACAAGCTCCTACGAGCAGTACTTC. Its protein product is CASSLPAGTSSYEQYF.

The chain joins TRBV12-5 to TRBJ1-1, with TRBD1 matching 9 bases. J lost 2 bases, V lost 6 bases, and 7 bases had no gene match. CDR1 LGHNT and CDR2 FRNRAP come from the germline V gene. This CDR3 is 15 amino acids long. CDR3: CASGPGTGTNTEAFF. The CDR3 bases are TGTGCTAGTGGACCCGGGACAGGGACAAACACTGAAGCTTTCTTT.

This chain joins TRBV5-1 and TRBJ1-2, with 7 nucleotides matching TRBD1. The germline V gene has CDR1 SGHRS and CDR2 YFSETQ. J was trimmed by 3 bases and V by 8 bases; bases with no gene match: 7. This CDR3 region has 13 residues. The CDR3 reads CASADDRDYGYTF. CDR3 in DNA: TGCGCCAGTGCCGACGACAGGGACTATGGCTACACCTTC. Drawing the rest from reference TRBV5-1 and TRBJ1-2, the complete variable domain is KAGVTQTPRYLIKTRGQQVTLSCSPISGHRSVSWYQQTPGQGLQFLFEYFSETQRNKGNFPGRFSGRQFSNSRSEMNVSTLELGDSALYLCASADDRDYGYTFGSGTRLTVV.

The chain employs TRBV30 and TRBJ2-7; TRBD2 aligns across 14 bases. The ends lost 5 bases at V and 3 bases at J; junction bases unmatched: 3. There are 14 residues in the CDR3. Germline V CDR1 and CDR2: GTSNPN, SVGIG (reference sequence). The DNA for the CDR3 is TGTGCCTGGGGTGGACTAGCGGGAGGCTACGAGCAGTACTTC. Translating gives CAWGGLAGGYEQYF.

The CDR3 spells CASSLSGQRNEKLFF. CDR3 nucleotide sequence: TGTGCCAGCAGCCTATCGGGACAGCGGAATGAAAAACTGTTTTTT. The rearrangement joins TRBV5-4 to TRBJ1-4, with TRBD1 matching 7 bases. CDR3 length: 15 residues. V shed 4 bases and J 5 bases; nucleotides not matched to a gene: 8. The germline V gene has CDR1 SGHNT and CDR2 YYREEE (reference sequence).

The chain employs TRBV28 and TRBJ2-5; 7 bases fit TRBD1. The J call is uncertain, as TRBJ2-7 better fits the DNA end. CDR3 length: 14 amino acids. Per the germline V gene, CDR1 is MDHEN and CDR2 is SYDVKM. CDR3 coding DNA: TGTGCCAGCAGTTTCTTGACAGGGACCTACGAGCAGTACTTC. Protein product: CASSFLTGTYEQYF.

The chain links TRBV7-2 to TRBJ2-5, with 9 nucleotides matching TRBD2. The CDR3 is made up of 16 amino acids. CDR1 SGHTA and CDR2 FQGNSA come from the germline V gene. The J segment lost 6 bases and the V segment lost 1 base, leaving 9 bases of the junction unmatched. This chain's CDR3 is CASSLVGGRAFKTQYF. CDR3 coding DNA: TGTGCCAGCAGCTTAGTCGGCGGGAGGGCCTTTAAGACCCAGTACTTC.

V gene TRBV28 combines with J gene TRBJ2-7; D may be TRBD1 (6 bases). CDR1 is MDHEN, CDR2 SYDVKM, per germline. V gave up 7 bases and J gave up 2 bases, with 12 bases separating them. This CDR3 comprises 13 residues. CDR3 sequence: CASIRTEPYEQYF. The CDR3 DNA reads TGTGCCAGCATTAGGACAGAGCCCTACGAGCAGTACTTC.